This TCR beta chain was found in a study of cytomegalovirus exposure and HLA in healthy donors. Findings of the study overall: In a later analysis, compared with equally common non-associated chains, HLA-associated beta chains were more expanded. Only CMV serostatus was available as immune exposure information. Reported results showed that the classifier diagnosed cytomegalovirus status with high specificity and sensitivity.

As for this clone: Its antigen remains unidentified.

This CDR3 is 15 amino acids long. V lost 4 bases, J lost 7 bases, and 13 bases stayed unmatched. Germline lookup yields CDR1 SQVTM and CDR2 ANQGSEA. The PCR made use of 60 Vbeta and 13 Jbeta primers. The method was immunoSEQ multiplex PCR; TCRdb's version includes in-frame clones alone and lacks a portion of them. Among roughly 110,000 clones, less than 80% were seen once, and the ten largest hold roughly 4.2%. The receptor was derived from a woman in her 40s in good health and CMV-seropositive. J is TRBJ2-5 and V is TRBV29-1, with 9 nucleotides matching TRBD2. Sequenced sample: PBMCs. The CDR3 here is CSVVVSGGPVWTQYF. CDR3 in DNA: TGCAGCGTTGTGGTTAGCGGGGGCCCGGTTTGGACCCAGTACTTC.